The sequence of this T cell receptor beta chain was determined in a study of immune evolution from preneoplasia to lung adenocarcinoma. General study findings and limits: Top clone frequencies peaked in normal lung, apparently declining through invasive adenocarcinoma.

Clones were sequenced by immunoSEQ multiplex PCR, and TCRdb holds only the in-frame ones, with some missing. Of fewer than 11,000 clones in the sample, around 78% were seen once. Between the mid-2010s and the late 2010s, patients underwent resection in Japan or China. Histologic diagnosis was independently verified by two lung pathologists. As to this clone: Its matching antigen is unknown.

The CDR3 consists of 14 residues. Trimming left V 4 bases short and J 4 bases short, with 13 bases between. CDR1 and CDR2 (germline): MNHNS, SASEGT. The TCR was taken from a person between 65 and 79 years old with lung adenocarcinoma. This chain joins TRBV6-1 and TRBJ1-2; D gene ambiguous. Material: FFPE minimally invasive lung adenocarcinoma tissue. In DNA form, the CDR3 reads TGTGCCAGCAGTGTAGACGGACTGCTCTATGGCTACACCTTC. Translation: CASSVDGLLYGYTF.